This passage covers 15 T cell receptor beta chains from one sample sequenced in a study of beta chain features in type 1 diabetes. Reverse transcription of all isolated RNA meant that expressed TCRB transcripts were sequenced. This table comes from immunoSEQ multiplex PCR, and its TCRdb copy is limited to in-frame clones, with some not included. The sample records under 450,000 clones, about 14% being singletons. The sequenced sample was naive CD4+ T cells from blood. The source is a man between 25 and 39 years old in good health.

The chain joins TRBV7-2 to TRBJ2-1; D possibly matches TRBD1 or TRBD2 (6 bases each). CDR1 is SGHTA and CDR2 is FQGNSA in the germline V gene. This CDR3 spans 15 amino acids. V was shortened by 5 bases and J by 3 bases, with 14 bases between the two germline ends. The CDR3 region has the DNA TGTGCCAGCAGCCCCAGCGGAGGGGGCTACAATGAGCAGTTCTTC. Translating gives CASSPSGGGYNEQFF.

CDR3 sequence (DNA): TGTGCCAGCAGCCCAACAGTGGGAGGTGAAGCTTTCTTT. Residues: CASSPTVGGEAFF. This chain uses TRBV7-6 with TRBJ1-1; D is unresolved. The CDR3 totals 13 residues. Trimming pared 5 bases from V and 7 bases from J, leaving 14 bases between. Germline loops: CDR1 SGHVS, CDR2 FNYEAQ.

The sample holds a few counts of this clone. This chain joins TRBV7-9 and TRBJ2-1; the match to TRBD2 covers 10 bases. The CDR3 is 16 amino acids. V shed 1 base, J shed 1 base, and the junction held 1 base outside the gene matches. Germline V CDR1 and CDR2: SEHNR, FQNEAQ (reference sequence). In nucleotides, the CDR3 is TGTGCCAGCAGCTTAGGAGCGGGAGGGTCCTACAATGAGCAGTTCTTC. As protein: CASSLGAGGSYNEQFF.

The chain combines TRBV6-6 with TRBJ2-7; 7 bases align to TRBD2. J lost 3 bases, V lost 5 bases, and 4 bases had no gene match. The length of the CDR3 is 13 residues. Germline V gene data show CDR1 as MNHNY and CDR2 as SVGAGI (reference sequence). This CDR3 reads CASSTRDYYEQYV. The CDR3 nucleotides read TGTGCCAGCAGTACCCGGGACTACTACGAGCAGTACGTC.

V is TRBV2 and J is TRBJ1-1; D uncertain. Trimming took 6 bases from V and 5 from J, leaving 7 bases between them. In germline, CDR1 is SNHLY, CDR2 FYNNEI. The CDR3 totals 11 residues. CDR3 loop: CASSLSTEAFF. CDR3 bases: TGTGCCAGCAGCTTGAGTACTGAAGCTTTCTTT.

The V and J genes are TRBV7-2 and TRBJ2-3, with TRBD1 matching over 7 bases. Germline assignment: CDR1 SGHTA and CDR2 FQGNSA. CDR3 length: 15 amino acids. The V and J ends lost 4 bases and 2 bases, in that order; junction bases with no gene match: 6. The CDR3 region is CASSSTGTYTDTQYF. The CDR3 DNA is TGTGCCAGCAGCTCGACAGGGACCTACACAGATACGCAGTATTTT.

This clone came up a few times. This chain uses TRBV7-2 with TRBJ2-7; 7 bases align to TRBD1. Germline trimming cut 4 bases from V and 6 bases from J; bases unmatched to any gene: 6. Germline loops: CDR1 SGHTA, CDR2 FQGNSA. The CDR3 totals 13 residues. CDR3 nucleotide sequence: TGTGCCAGCAGCTCGACAGGGTCTGGCGAGCAGTACGTC. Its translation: CASSSTGSGEQYV.

The CDR3 DNA is TGTGCCAGCAGTTTATCCGGGAGGGCCTTCAATGAGCAGTTCTTC. Translated: CASSLSGRAFNEQFF. The chain combines TRBV27 with TRBJ2-1; 8 bases fit TRBD2. The V segment lost 0 bases and the J segment 6 bases; nucleotides outside the gene matches: 4. CDR3 length: 15 amino acids. Germline CDR1 is MNHEY and CDR2 is SMNVEV (reference sequence).

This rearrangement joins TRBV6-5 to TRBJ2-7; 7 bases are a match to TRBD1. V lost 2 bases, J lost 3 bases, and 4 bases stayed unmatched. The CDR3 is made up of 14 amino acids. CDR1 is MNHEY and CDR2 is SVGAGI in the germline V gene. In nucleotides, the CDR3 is TGTGCCAGCAGTTACGGGACAGCTAACTACGAGCAGTACTTC. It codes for CASSYGTANYEQYF.

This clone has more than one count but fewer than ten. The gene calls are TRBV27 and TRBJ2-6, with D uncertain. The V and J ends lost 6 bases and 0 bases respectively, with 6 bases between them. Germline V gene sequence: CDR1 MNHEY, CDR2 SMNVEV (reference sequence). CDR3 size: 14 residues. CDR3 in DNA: TGTGCCAGCAGCCTAAACTCTGGGGCCAACGTCCTGACTTTC. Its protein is CASSLNSGANVLTF.

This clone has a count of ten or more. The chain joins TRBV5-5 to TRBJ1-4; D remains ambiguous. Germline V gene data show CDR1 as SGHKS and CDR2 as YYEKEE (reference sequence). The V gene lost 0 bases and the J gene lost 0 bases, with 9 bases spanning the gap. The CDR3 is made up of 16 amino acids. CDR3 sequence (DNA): TGTGCCAGCAGCTTGGACTTTCCGACAACTAATGAAAAACTGTTTTTT. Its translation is CASSLDFPTTNEKLFF.

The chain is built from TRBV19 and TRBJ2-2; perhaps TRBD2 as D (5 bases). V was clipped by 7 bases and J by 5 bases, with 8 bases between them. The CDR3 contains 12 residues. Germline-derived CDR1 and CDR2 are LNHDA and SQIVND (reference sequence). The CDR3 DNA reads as TGTGCCAGTACCGGGAAGACCGGGGAGCTGTTTTTT. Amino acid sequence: CASTGKTGELFF.

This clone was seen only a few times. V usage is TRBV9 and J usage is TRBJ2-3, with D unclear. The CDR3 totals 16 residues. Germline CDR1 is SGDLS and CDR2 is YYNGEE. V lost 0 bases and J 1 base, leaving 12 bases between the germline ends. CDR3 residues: CASSVVSTYGTDTQYF. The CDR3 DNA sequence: TGTGCCAGCAGCGTAGTGAGTACTTACGGCACAGATACGCAGTATTTT.

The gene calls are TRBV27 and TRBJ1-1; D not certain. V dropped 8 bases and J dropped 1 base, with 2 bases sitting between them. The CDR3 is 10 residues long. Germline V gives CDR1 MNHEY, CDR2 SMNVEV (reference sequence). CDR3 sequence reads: CASPNTEAFF. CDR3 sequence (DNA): TGTGCCAGCCCGAACACTGAAGCTTTCTTT.

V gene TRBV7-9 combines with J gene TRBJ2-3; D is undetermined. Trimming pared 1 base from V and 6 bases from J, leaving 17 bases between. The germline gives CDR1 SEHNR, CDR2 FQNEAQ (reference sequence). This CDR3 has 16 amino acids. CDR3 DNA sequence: TGTGCCAGCAGCTTAGGGGCCGTGGGTCCCGGGGATACGCAGTATTTT. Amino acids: CASSLGAVGPGDTQYF.